This T cell receptor beta chain was captured by sequencing in a study of monozygotic twins with inflammatory bowel disease. The CDR3 length is 16 residues. In germline, CDR1 is MNHNS, CDR2 SASEGT. Researchers used template switching to add UMIs featuring a 6-nucleotide sample barcode. TCRdb reprocessed the 5' RACE reads, keeping one entry per CDR3 protein, no DNA. Its table records approximately 400,000 distinct CDR3 sequences. With respect to this clonotype: Its specificity is not known.

Broader study findings: The co-twins with IBD showed lower TCRbeta diversity (inverse Simpson) than their healthy siblings. People with IBD had fewer clonotypes in common with others than healthy twins did, especially with disease activity.

V usage is TRBV6-1 and J usage is TRBJ2-7; TCRdb's assignment of TRBD2 cannot be checked, as there is no DNA. This receptor was identified in a human donor with ulcerative colitis or Crohn's disease, or a healthy co-twin of an affected twin (not recorded which). The specimen was blood. The CDR3 sequence is CASGVLAGGSTYEQYF.